This passage covers 7 T cell receptor beta chains from one sample sequenced in a study of shared clonotypes between healthy human individuals (dated by TCRdb to 2018 to 2020). Preparation of the library involved the immunoSEQ multiplex PCR assay. TCRdb took this table from immuneACCESS and kept in-frame rearrangements with V and J called. Such tables lack part of the clones; where checked against another copy, unresolved V genes explain under half of the gap, and the rest is unexplained. This sample comprises some 740,000 clones, over 90% of them detected only once. Of the sample, under 30% falls within the top ten clones. For the CD8 naive samples, CD45RO-negative cells were positively selected for CCR7, yielding a CD45RA+CCR7+ population from which TemRA cells were excluded. The sequencing input was naive CD8+ T cells sorted from blood. This specimen's cell subset or site label, interpreted: CD45RA+CCR7+. The receptors were gathered from a man aged 25 to 45 in good health.

This sequence joins TRBV29-1 and TRBJ1-2; unclear D gene. V lost 3 bases and J lost 2, with 16 bases in between. There are 15 residues in the CDR3. CDR1 SQVTM and CDR2 ANQGSEA come from the germline V gene. The CDR3 region has the DNA TGCAGCGTTGACGGAGAGGCCGGACCGAACTATGGCTACACCTTC. Protein: CSVDGEAGPNYGYTF.

V is TRBV6-5 and J is TRBJ1-2; D may be TRBD1 (6 bases). V lost 6 bases to trimming and J lost 0 bases, with 8 bases between them. The germline V gene encodes CDR1 MNHEY and CDR2 SVGAGI. The CDR3 covers 13 residues. In nucleotides, the CDR3 is TGTGCCAGCAGGGACAGCTCTAACTATGGCTACACCTTC. Protein product: CASRDSSNYGYTF.

The rearrangement links TRBV28 to TRBJ2-7; TRBD1 matches at 10 bases. The CDR3 spans 15 residues. CDR1 and CDR2 from the germline V gene are MDHEN and SYDVKM. After removal of 9 bases from V and 2 bases from J, the junction contained 10 bases not matched to a gene. The CDR3 reads CASASGTGAAYEQYF. For the CDR3, the DNA is TGTGCCAGTGCCTCGGGGACAGGGGCCGCCTACGAGCAGTACTTC.

The CDR3 spells CASSRGQGDYGYTF. In DNA form, the CDR3 reads TGTGCCAGCAGCCGAGGACAGGGCGACTATGGCTACACCTTC. The chain links TRBV7-3 to TRBJ1-2; 8 nucleotides match TRBD1. CDR1 is SGHTA, CDR2 FQGTGA, per germline. Trimming took 5 bases from V and 3 from J; bases not matched to a gene: 5. This CDR3 has 14 amino acids. The complete variable domain, with remaining parts taken from reference TRBV7-3 and TRBJ1-2, reads GAGVSQTPSNKVTEKGKYVELRCDPISGHTALYWYRQSLGQGPEFLIYFQGTGAADDSGLPNDRFFAVRPEGSVSTLKIQRTERGDSAVYLCASSRGQGDYGYTFGSGTRLTVV.

The chain has TRBV19 and TRBJ2-3; a weak D match, TRBD1 (6 bases). The V end was cut by 1 base, the J end by 1 base, with 21 bases between. The CDR3 consists of 19 residues. Germline CDR1 and CDR2: LNHDA and SQIVND (reference sequence). The CDR3 spells CASSIVAGPTGFGTDTQYF. The CDR3 DNA follows: TGTGCCAGTAGTATAGTGGCCGGCCCTACAGGGTTTGGCACAGATACGCAGTATTTT.

The genes are TRBV7-9 and TRBJ1-1; 7 nucleotides align to TRBD1. The junction had 10 bases not matched to a gene; V was cut back by 7 bases and J by 2 bases. This CDR3 comprises 15 residues. Germline lookup yields CDR1 SEHNR and CDR2 FQNEAQ (reference sequence). The CDR3 spells CASTPKTGINTEAFF. The CDR3 DNA follows: TGTGCCAGCACCCCTAAGACAGGGATAAACACTGAAGCTTTCTTT.

This clone appeared a few times. This specimen includes other DNA sequences encoding the same CDR3. The chain has TRBV10-3 and TRBJ2-7; maybe TRBD2 (5 bases). V lost 2 bases to trimming and J lost 1 base, with 6 bases between them. Germline V CDR1 and CDR2: ENHRY, SYGVKD. This CDR3 is built from 13 residues. In DNA, the CDR3 is TGTGCCATCAGTGAGACGGGGTCCTACGAGCAGTACTTC. This encodes CAISETGSYEQYF.